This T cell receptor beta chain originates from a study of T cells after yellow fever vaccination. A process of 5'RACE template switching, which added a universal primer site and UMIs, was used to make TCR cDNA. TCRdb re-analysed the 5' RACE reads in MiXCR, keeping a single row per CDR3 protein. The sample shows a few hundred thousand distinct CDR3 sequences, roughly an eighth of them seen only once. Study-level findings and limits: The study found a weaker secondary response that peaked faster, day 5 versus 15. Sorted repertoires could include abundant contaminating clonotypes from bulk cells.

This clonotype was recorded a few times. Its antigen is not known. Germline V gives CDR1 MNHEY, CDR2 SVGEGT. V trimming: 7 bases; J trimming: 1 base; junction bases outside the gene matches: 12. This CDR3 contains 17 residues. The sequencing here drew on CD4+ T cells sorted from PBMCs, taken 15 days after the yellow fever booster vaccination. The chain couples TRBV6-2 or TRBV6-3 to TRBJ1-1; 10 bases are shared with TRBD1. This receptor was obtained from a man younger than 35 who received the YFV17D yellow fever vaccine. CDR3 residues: CASTRDRGHLGNTEAFF. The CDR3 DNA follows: TGTGCCAGCACCAGGGACAGGGGCCACCTAGGGAACACTGAAGCTTTCTTT.